This T cell receptor (beta chain) appears in the sequencing data of a study of T cell changes during pregnancy in multiple sclerosis (dated by TCRdb to about 2019). Turning to the overall study: Changes in the T cell repertoire over the course of pregnancy were examined in this study in women with multiple sclerosis.

With regard to this clone: The antigen it recognizes is unknown. Base qualities are not at hand, and no much larger clone is one base apart.

The CDR1 and CDR2 encoded by the germline V gene are SGHTA and FQGTGA. Including cysteine and phenylalanine, the CDR3 has 16 amino acids. The retained sequence is limited to the CDR3, 48 bases, with the frame set at the first base. Between the V and J ends, shortened by 4 bases and 5 bases respectively, the junction contains 20 bases. The library was prepared using the immunoSEQ multiplex PCR assay. Not all clones reach the TCRdb copy of this immuneACCESS table, which keeps in-frame sequences only. Checked studies attribute under half of the gap to unresolved V genes and leave the rest unexplained. For this sample there are 45,000 to 55,000 clones; 85% to 95% appear just once. Approximately 0.9% of the sample is in the top ten clones.

The source of this sequence is a female donor in good health, enrolled as a control in a pregnancy study. The sample here was CD4+ T cells from peripheral blood mononuclear cells, taken in the second trimester of pregnancy. In this chain, TRBV7-3 is recombined with TRBJ2-5; possibly the D gene is TRBD2, per 6 matching bases. The CDR3 protein: CASSSTGGPIGETQYF. The DNA sequence is given as TGTGCCAGCAGCTCCACAGGAGGGCCGATAGGGGAGACCCAGTACTTC.